This T cell receptor beta chain emerged from a study of beta chain features in type 1 diabetes (dated by TCRdb to 2016 to 2019). At the level of the whole study: Patients and healthy donors did not differ in mean age, gender distribution, total cell number or subset yield. In the study, TCRB repertoires of sorted circulating CD4+ T cell subsets from recently diagnosed type 1 diabetes patients were compared with those of matched healthy donors. Whereas all 30 or so donors provided naive and central memory subsets, regulatory and stem cell-like memory subsets were isolated from just 8 patients and roughly 8 healthy donors. A total of some 110 million sorted cells were examined across all samples, and the number of cells per subset was strongly correlated with RNA yield. The study at large found these results: Because cDNA was sequenced instead of genomic DNA, activated cells with high expression could be over-represented, although the groups did not differ in activation or CD3 levels. The naive, central memory and regulatory TCRB repertoires appeared to resemble one another more closely among patients than among healthy donors. In all four CD4+ subsets, TCRB CDR3 length was moderately but significantly shorter in type 1 diabetes patients. PCR might favor shorter templates, but patient and control samples were amplified and corrected together, so any skew would affect both groups equally. HLA sub-analyses involved small numbers of individuals, so any influence of HLA type on TCRB rearrangement remained unresolved. Patients with type 1 diabetes made fewer insertions and deleted more nucleotides at VDJ recombination sites, implying thymic rearrangement abnormalities.

The table lists this clone with a few counts. Its antigen is unknown. No clone much larger than this one lies a single base away; base qualities are absent. A single peripheral blood draw of approximately 110 mL on average was collected from each donor into heparinised tubes. A BD FACSAria II was used to sort naive, central memory, regulatory and stem cell-like memory CD4+ T cells with a panel that included CD45RO, CCR7, CD25, CD127, CD95 and CD27. Every sorted population had a purity above 98%. PBMCs were isolated right away by Lymphoprep density gradient centrifugation and were stained directly, without culture. So that batch effects would be minimized, each experiment stained and sorted samples in pairs, pairing one healthy donor with one patient. From a lookup of the germline V gene, CDR1 and CDR2 are MGHRA and YSYEKL. The CDR3 sequence holds 17 residues, the cysteine and phenylalanine included. Only the CDR3 region is kept as DNA, spanning 51 bases read in frame from base 1. V loses 0 bases, J loses 6 bases, and the germline ends lie 21 bases apart.

The entire isolated RNA was reverse transcribed using the High Capacity cDNA Reverse Transcription Kit, and thus expressed TCRB transcripts were sequenced. Deep immunoSEQ sequencing was applied to naive, central memory and regulatory T cell samples, giving an average of roughly 3.5 million total reads per sample. Sorted cells were lysed in RLT buffer, and RNA was extracted using DNase-treated RNeasy Micro or Mini kits according to cell number. To prevent cross-contamination, each cell subset was processed individually, whereas patient and healthy donor samples were processed jointly. Using the immunoSEQ multiplex PCR, TCRB sequences were amplified from cDNA into 87-bp fragments spanning the CDR3 region. Sequencing of the amplicons was done on the Illumina HiSeq platform. The authors processed their data as follows. PCR bias was corrected computationally using synthetic template baselines, and reads within Hamming distance 2 were collapsed, with unmergeable singletons discarded. Reads were aligned to IMGT to assign V, D and J genes, CDR3 length, and insertions or deletions at six rearrangement sites. Within each subset, clonotype counts were normalized to the number of sorted cells before true diversity and Gini coefficients were calculated with the tcR R package. The overlap coefficient, calculated on TCRB nucleotide sequences, was used to quantify repertoire sharing. The table comes from immuneACCESS by way of TCRdb, which keeps in-frame sequences with V and J called. Part of the clones is missing from these tables; in studies checked, under half for an unresolved V gene and the rest for unknown reasons. V, J and clone size derive from that table, while D and trimming were established from the DNA sequence. The sample contains some 350,000 clones, roughly a tenth of them found a single time. The top ten clones comprise roughly 0.54% of the sample.

This receptor was taken from a man aged 25-45 years with type 1 diabetes. In this chain, TRBV4-1 is recombined with TRBJ2-7; TRBD1 is a weak D gene call, 6 bases matching. Material for sequencing was central memory CD4+ T cells from blood. The DNA reads TGCGCCAGCAGCCAAGATAGTTGGGCGGCAGGGGCATCCGAGCAGTACTTC. It encodes CASSQDSWAAGASEQYF.